This T cell receptor (beta chain) was captured by sequencing in a study of brain T cells in children with intractable seizures. General study points: Patients' HCMV serostatus was unknown; virus specificity rests on CDR3 similarity alone. Pre- and post-surgery blood differed in depth, so pre-surgery absences may be undersampling.

This clone was detected only once. What it binds is unknown. Only cases whose brain tissue showed the highest T cell transcript signatures were sequenced. Patients received at least one anti-epileptic drug before surgery. Sequenced by immunoSEQ multiplex PCR; TCRdb stores in-frame clones only, minus some. In the table there are roughly 2,500 clones, about 80% of which are singletons. The CDR3 length is 16 residues. V lost 9 bases and J 1 base, leaving 20 bases between the germline ends. Per the germline V gene, CDR1 is KGHDR and CDR2 is SFDVKD. V gene TRBV24-1 combines with J gene TRBJ2-5, with D possibly being TRBD2 (5 bases). The sequences come from resected brain tissue, collected at surgery. This TCR came from a boy under two years old with hemimegalencephaly and intractable seizures. The CDR3 nucleotides read TGTGCCACCGCTACCAACGAAGGGCGGGCCCAAGAGACCCAGTACTTC. Translating it yields CATATNEGRAQETQYF.